The clone carrying this TCR beta chain was counted a few times. What it recognizes is unknown. This sample was included in a study of cytomegalovirus exposure and HLA in healthy donors. Study outcomes and limitations: For most TCR beta V segments, an earlier analysis put the productive rate at about 90% or about 30% of the time.

Germline CDR1 and CDR2: MDHEN and SYDVKM. This CDR3 is 16 amino acids long. Trimming took 5 bases from V and 2 from J; bases not matched to a gene: 6. With 60 Vbeta and 13 Jbeta primers, the PCR was carried out. The table came from immunoSEQ multiplex PCR; TCRdb's copy has only in-frame clones and leaves some out. This sample has about 110,000 clones, with about 70% found just once. This chain connects TRBV28 to TRBJ2-7; 13 nucleotides line up with TRBD2. The source of this sequence is a boy younger than 18 in good health and CMV-seronegative. The material sequenced was PBMCs. The CDR3 sequence is CASSGTGTSGTYEQYF. For the CDR3, the DNA is TGTGCCAGCAGTGGTACCGGGACTAGCGGGACCTACGAGCAGTACTTC. Together with reference TRBV28 and TRBJ2-7, the CDR3 gives the full variable domain: DVKVTQSSRYLVKRTGEKVFLECVQDMDHENMFWYRQDPGLGLRLIYFSYDVKMKEKGDIPEGYSVSREKKERFSLILESASTNQTSMYLCASSGTGTSGTYEQYFGPGTRLTVT.